The source of this TCR beta chain is a study of T cell repertoires in cytomegalovirus infection. General study findings and limits: CMV-specific TCR beta clonotypes restricted by HLA-C were the ones dominating the ex vivo response.

Germline CDR1 is SGHDN and CDR2 is FVKESK. Trimming took 4 bases from V and 7 from J, leaving 13 bases between them. The CDR3 totals 13 residues. Using its own MiXCR run on the reads, TCRdb lists one record per CDR3 protein. The data contain 80,000 or so distinct CDR3 sequences, about 37% of them singletons. Points on this clonotype: Its antigen is undetermined.

The sequencing here drew on CD8+ T cells from cultured PBMCs, taken from culture after CMV antigen stimulation. The J gene is TRBJ1-2, the V gene TRBV14; D is undetermined. The sequence was collected from a human donor in good health (CMV status not recorded). Some clones in this sample may be carry-over from other donors' samples. CDR3 DNA: TGTGCCAGCAGCCCCCATCCGGGCAGTGGCTACACCTTC. This gives the protein CASSPHPGSGYTF.